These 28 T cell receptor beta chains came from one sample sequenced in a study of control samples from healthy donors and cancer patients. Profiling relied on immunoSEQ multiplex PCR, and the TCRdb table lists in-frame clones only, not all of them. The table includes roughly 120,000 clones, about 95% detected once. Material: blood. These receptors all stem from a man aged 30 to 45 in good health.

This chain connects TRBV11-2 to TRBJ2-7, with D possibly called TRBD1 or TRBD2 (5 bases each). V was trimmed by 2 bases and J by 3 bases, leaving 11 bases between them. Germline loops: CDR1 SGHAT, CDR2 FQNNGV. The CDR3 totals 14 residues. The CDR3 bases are TGTGCCAGCAGCTTAACCGGGACCTACTACGAGCAGTACTTC. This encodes CASSLTGTYYEQYF. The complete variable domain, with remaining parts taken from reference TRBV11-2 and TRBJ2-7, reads EAGVAQSPRYKIIEKRQSVAFWCNPISGHATLYWYQQILGQGPKLLIQFQNNGVVDDSQLPKDRFSAERLKGVDSTLKIQPAKLEDSAVYLCASSLTGTYYEQYFGPGTRLTVT.

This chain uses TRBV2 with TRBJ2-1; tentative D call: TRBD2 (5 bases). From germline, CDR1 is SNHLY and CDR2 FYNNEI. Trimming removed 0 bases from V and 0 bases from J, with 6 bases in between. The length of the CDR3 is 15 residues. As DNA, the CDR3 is TGTGCCAGCAGTGAAGCGGGGAGCTCCTACAATGAGCAGTTCTTC. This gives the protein CASSEAGSSYNEQFF.

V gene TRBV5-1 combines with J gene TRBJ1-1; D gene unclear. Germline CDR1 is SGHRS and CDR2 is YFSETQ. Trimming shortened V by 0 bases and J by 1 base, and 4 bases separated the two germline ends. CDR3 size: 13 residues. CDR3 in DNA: TGCGCCAGCAGCTTGGGGTCGAACACTGAAGCTTTCTTT. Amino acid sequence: CASSLGSNTEAFF.

The CDR3 coding sequence is TGTGCCAGTAGGACGGACAGCCCTCCCTATGGCTACACCTTC. This encodes CASRTDSPPYGYTF. The rearrangement links TRBV19 to TRBJ1-2; possible D gene TRBD1, 6 bases. Trimming pared 6 bases from V and 4 bases from J, leaving 15 bases between. Germline-derived CDR1 and CDR2 are LNHDA and SQIVND (reference sequence). This CDR3 comprises 14 residues.

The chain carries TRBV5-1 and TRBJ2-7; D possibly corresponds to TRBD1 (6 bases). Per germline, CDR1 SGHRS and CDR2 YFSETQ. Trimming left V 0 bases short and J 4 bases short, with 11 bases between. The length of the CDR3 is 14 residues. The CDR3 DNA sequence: TGCGCCAGCAGCTTGGGTGGGGGCAAGTACGAGCAGTACTTC. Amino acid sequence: CASSLGGGKYEQYF.

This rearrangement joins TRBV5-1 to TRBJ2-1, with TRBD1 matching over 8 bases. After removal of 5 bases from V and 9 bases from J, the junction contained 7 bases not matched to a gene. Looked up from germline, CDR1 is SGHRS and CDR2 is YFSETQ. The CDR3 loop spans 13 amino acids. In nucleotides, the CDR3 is TGCGCCAGCAGGTCACAGGGGGGAGGTGAGCAGTTCTTC. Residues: CASRSQGGGEQFF.

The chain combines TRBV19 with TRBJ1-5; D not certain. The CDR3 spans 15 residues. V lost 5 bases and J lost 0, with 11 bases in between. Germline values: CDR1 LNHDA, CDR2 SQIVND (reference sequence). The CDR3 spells CASSLKGYSNQPQHF. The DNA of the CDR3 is TGTGCCAGTAGTTTAAAGGGTTATAGCAATCAGCCCCAGCATTTT.

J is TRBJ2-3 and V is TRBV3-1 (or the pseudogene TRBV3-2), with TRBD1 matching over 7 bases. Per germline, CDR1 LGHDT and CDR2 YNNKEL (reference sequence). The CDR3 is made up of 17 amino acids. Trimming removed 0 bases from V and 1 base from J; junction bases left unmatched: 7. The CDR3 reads CASSQDLAQGGTDTQYF. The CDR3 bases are TGTGCCAGCAGCCAAGATCTAGCCCAGGGGGGCACAGATACGCAGTATTTT.

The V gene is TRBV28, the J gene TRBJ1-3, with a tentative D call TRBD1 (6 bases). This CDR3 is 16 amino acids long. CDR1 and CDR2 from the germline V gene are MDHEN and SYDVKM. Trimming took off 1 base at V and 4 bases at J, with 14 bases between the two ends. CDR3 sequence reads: CASSLLRTVKGNTIYF. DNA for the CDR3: TGTGCCAGCAGTTTATTAAGGACAGTAAAAGGAAACACCATATATTTT.

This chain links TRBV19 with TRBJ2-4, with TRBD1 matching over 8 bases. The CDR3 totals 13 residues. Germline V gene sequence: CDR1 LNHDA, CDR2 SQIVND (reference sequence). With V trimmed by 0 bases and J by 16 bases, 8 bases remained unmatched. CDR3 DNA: TGTGCCAGTAGTATAGAACTCAGGGGGCGAAGTTACTTC. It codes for CASSIELRGRSYF.

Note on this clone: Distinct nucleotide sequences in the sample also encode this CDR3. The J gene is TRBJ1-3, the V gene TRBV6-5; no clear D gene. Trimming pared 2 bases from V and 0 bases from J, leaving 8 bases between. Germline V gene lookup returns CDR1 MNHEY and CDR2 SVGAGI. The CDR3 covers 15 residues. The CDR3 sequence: CASSYDRSSGNTIYF. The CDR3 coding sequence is TGTGCCAGCAGTTACGACCGAAGCTCTGGAAACACCATATATTTT.

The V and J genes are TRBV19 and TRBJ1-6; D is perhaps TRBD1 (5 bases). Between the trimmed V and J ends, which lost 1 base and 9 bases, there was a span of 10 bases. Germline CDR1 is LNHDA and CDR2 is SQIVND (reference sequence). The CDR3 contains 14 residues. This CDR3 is CASSIGRGASPLHF. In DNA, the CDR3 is TGTGCCAGTAGTATAGGAAGGGGAGCTTCACCCCTCCACTTT.

For the CDR3, the DNA is TGTGCCTGGAGTGAGGGGGCCGGGGAGCTGTTTTTT. This gives the protein CAWSEGAGELFF. The V call is TRBV30, the J call TRBJ2-2, with TRBD1 as a possible D gene (6 bases). The germline CDR1 and CDR2 sequences are GTSNPN and SVGIG (reference sequence). V lost 1 base, J lost 6 bases, and 6 bases lay in between. The CDR3 spans 12 residues.

CDR3 bases: TGTGCCAGCAGTTTTATAGGGCAGGGGCCACCCGACGAGCAGTACTTC. Its translation is CASSFIGQGPPDEQYF. The chain employs TRBV27 and TRBJ2-7, with D possibly being TRBD1 (6 bases). The V and J ends lost 3 bases and 5 bases respectively, with 20 bases between them. Germline-derived CDR1 and CDR2 are MNHEY and SMNVEV (reference sequence). The CDR3 consists of 16 residues.

The CDR3: CASDQGQGGYTF. The CDR3 nucleotides are TGTGCCAGCGACCAAGGACAGGGCGGCTACACCTTC. The V gene is TRBV5-6, the J gene TRBJ1-2; 8 bases fit TRBD1. The CDR3 is 12 amino acids. Germline values: CDR1 SGHDT, CDR2 YYEEEE. With 7 bases clipped from V and 8 bases from J, the junction kept 7 bases outside the gene matches.

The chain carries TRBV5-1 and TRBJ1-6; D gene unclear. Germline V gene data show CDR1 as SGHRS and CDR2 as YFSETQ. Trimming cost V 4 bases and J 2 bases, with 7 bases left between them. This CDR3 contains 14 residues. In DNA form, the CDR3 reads TGCGCCAGCAGCCCCGGAACCTATAATTCACCCCTCCACTTT. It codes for CASSPGTYNSPLHF.

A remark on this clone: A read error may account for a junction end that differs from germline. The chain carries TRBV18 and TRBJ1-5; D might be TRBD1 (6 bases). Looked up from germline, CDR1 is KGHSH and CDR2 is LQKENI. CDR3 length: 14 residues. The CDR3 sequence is CAGSSTGQNQPQHF. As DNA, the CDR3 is TGTGCCGGCTCATCCACCGGACAGAATCAGCCCCAGCATTTT.

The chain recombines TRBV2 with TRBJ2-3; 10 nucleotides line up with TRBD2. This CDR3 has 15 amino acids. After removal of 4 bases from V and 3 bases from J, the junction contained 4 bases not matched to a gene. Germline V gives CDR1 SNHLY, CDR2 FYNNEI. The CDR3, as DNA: TGTGCCAGCAGTGCCGGACTAGCGGTTACAGATACGCAGTATTTT. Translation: CASSAGLAVTDTQYF.

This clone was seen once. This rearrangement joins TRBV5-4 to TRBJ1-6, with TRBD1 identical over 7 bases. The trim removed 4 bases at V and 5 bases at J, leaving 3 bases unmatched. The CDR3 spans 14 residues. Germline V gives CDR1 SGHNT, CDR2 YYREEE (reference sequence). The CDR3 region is CASSKTGNNSPLHF. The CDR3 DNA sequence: TGTGCCAGCAGCAAGACAGGGAATAATTCACCCCTCCACTTT. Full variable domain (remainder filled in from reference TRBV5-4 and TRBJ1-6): ETGVTQSPTHLIKTRGQQVTLRCSSQSGHNTVSWYQQALGQGPQFIFQYYREEENGRGNFPPRFSGLQFPNYSSELNVNALELDDSALYLCASSKTGNNSPLHFGNGTRLTVT.

Here the CDR3 DNA reads TGTGCCAGCAGCCAAGTGAGGGGATCAGCTAATGAAAAACTGTTTTTT. This gives the protein CASSQVRGSANEKLFF. The chain employs TRBV14 and TRBJ1-4, with D perhaps TRBD1 (5 bases). CDR3 length equals 16 residues. The germline gives CDR1 SGHDN, CDR2 FVKESK. Trimming left V 1 base short and J 3 bases short, with 12 bases between.

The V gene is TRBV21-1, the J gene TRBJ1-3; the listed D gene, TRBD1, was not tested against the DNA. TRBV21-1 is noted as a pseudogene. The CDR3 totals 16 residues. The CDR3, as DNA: TGTGCCAGCAGCGGACGACAGGTCAGCTCTGGAAACACCATATATTTT. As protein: CASSGRQVSSGNTIYF.

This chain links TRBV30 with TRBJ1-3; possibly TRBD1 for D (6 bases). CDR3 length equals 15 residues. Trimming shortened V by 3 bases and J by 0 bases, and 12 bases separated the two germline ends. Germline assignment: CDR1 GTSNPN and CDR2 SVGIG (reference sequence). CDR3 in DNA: TGTGCCTGGAGGGGACACCTCGCCTCTGGAAACACCATATATTTT. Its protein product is CAWRGHLASGNTIYF.

The CDR3 loop reads CASSPWEVAGGADTQYF. The DNA for the CDR3 is TGCGCCAGCAGCCCCTGGGAGGTAGCGGGGGGTGCAGATACGCAGTATTTT. J is TRBJ2-3 and V is TRBV5-1, with 10 bases aligning to TRBD2. This CDR3 has 17 residues. After removal of 4 bases from V and 4 bases from J, the junction contained 12 bases not matched to a gene. Per germline, CDR1 SGHRS and CDR2 YFSETQ.

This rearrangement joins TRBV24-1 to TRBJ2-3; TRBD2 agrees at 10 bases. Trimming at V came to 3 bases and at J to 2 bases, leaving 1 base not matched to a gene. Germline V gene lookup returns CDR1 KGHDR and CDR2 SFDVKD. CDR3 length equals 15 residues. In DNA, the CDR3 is TGTGCCACCAGTGATCTAGCGGGGGACACAGATACGCAGTATTTT. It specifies CATSDLAGDTDTQYF.

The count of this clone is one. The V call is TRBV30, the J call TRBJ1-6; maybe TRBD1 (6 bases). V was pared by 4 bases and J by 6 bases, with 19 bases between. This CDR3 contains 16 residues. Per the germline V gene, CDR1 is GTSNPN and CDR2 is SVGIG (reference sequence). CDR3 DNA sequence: TGTGCCTGGAAGGTCCCCGGGGGGGCCGTTAATTCACCCCTCCACTTT. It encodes CAWKVPGGAVNSPLHF.

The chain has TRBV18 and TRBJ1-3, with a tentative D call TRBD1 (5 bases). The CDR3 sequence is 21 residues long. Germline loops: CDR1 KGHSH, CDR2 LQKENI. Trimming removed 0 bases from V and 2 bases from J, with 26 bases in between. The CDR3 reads CASSPPSAYGDIGGPGNTIYF. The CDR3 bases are TGTGCCAGCTCACCACCGTCGGCCTATGGAGACATCGGGGGACCTGGAAACACCATATATTTT.

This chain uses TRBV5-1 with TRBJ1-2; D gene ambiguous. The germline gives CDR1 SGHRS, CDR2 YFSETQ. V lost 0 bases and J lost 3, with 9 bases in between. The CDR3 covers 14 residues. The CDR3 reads CASSLVPGDYGYTF. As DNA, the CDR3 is TGCGCCAGCAGCTTGGTGCCGGGCGACTATGGCTACACCTTC.

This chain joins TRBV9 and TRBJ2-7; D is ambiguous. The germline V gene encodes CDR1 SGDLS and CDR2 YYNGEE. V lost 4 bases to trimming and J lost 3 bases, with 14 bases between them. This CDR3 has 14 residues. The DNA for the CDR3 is TGTGCCAGCAGCCCTTCTCAGCAACACTACGAGCAGTACTTC. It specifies CASSPSQQHYEQYF.